The entry below describes one TCR beta chain. The data originate from a study of blood T cell repertoires in COVID-19. Background on the study: Some COVID-19 samples were acute and others convalescent; all came from the United States, Italy and Spain.

The protocol was immunoSEQ multiplex PCR, while the TCRdb copy is restricted to in-frame clones and leaves out a portion. The table shows 65,000 to 80,000 clones, with roughly 78% occurring only once. Sequenced sample: peripheral blood. The sequence was collected from a human donor in a cohort sampled during active COVID-19.

Here the CDR3 reads CASRADSGIGWEAFF. The CDR3 coding sequence is TGTGCCAGCAGAGCAGACTCCGGGATAGGGTGGGAAGCTTTCTTT. The rearrangement joins TRBV2 to TRBJ1-1; D is unclear. Trimming took off 6 bases at V and 8 bases at J, with 22 bases between the two ends. From germline, CDR1 is SNHLY and CDR2 FYNNEI. There are 15 residues in the CDR3.